The sequence of this T cell receptor beta chain was determined in a study of CD8 T cells in Susac syndrome. RNA in amounts of roughly 0.5 to 1 ug was reverse transcribed with random hexamers. immunoSEQ multiplex PCR amplified TCR beta CDR3 across 54 Vbeta, 13 Jbeta. TCRdb ran MiXCR on the immunoSEQ multiplex PCR reads and lists one entry per CDR3 protein. The repertoire holds more than 150,000 distinct CDR3 sequences, with roughly 96% as singletons. Looked up from germline, CDR1 is SQVTM and CDR2 is ANQGSEA. CDR3 length equals 11 residues. Trimming took off 7 bases at V and 4 bases at J, with 10 bases between the two ends.

The TCR sequence derives from a human donor with multiple sclerosis. The chain links TRBV29-1 to TRBJ1-2; possible D gene TRBD1, 6 bases. The sequenced sample was CD8+ T cells from PBMCs. The chain's CDR3 is CSATQGYGYTF. The CDR3 coding sequence is TGCAGCGCCACACAGGGCTATGGCTACACCTTC.